One sample yielded the 30 T cell receptor beta chains listed below, sequenced in a study of T cells in Graves' hyperthyroidism and ophthalmopathy. From RNA transcripts, TCR beta CDR3 regions were amplified. HTBI primers were the set used in a first-round RT-PCR of the TCR CDR3. TCRdb redid the calling of the multiplex PCR reads with MiXCR, one entry per CDR3 protein. The sample comprises 250,000 to 300,000 distinct CDR3 sequences, 12% to 15% of which are singletons, and roughly 7.7% rests with the top ten. The specimen sequenced was blood. These receptors were taken from a woman aged 40 to 49 with Graves' hyperthyroidism.

This clonotype was recorded many times. The chain links TRBV6-1 to TRBJ2-1; 8 bases fit TRBD1. V lost 7 bases, J lost 4 bases, and 6 bases stayed unmatched. This CDR3 spans 14 amino acids. Germline CDR1 is MNHNS and CDR2 is SASEGT. The DNA of the CDR3 is TGTGCCAGCATACATGACAGGGGTTACAATGAGCAGTTCTTC. It yields the protein CASIHDRGYNEQFF.

As regards this clonotype: A much larger clone is a single base away; this may be a read error. This sequence joins TRBV20-1 and TRBJ2-3, with 10 bases matching TRBD2. The CDR3 length is 15 residues. V lost 1 base to trimming and J lost 2 bases; unmatched junction nucleotides: 3. Germline V gene sequence: CDR1 DFQATT, CDR2 SNEGSKA (reference sequence). The CDR3 nucleotides read TGCAGTGCTAGAGCCGGGACTAGCGTCACAGATACGCAGTATTTT. Protein: CSARAGTSVTDTQYF.

As DNA, the CDR3 is TGTGCCAGCAGCCAAGATTGGGGGGACTACCCCTCCTACGAGCAGTACTTC. Translating it yields CASSQDWGDYPSYEQYF. The chain links TRBV3-1 to TRBJ2-7, with TRBD2 identical over 7 bases. Germline V gene sequence: CDR1 LGHDT, CDR2 YNNKEL (reference sequence). Trimming at V came to 0 bases and at J to 0 bases, leaving 8 bases not matched to a gene. This CDR3 is built from 17 residues.

This clonotype was observed at least ten times. The rearrangement joins TRBV20-1 to TRBJ1-3, with 8 bases aligning to TRBD1. Trimming took 5 bases from V and 0 from J; bases not matched to a gene: 6. Per the germline V gene, CDR1 is DFQATT and CDR2 is SNEGSKA (reference sequence). The CDR3 loop spans 15 amino acids. The CDR3 DNA follows: TGCAGTGCTTCTCGCGGGACAGGCTCTGGAAACACCATATATTTT. Translating gives CSASRGTGSGNTIYF.

This clonotype was observed many times. The chain employs TRBV3-1 and TRBJ1-1; weak D call: TRBD1 (5 bases). Germline V gene lookup returns CDR1 LGHDT and CDR2 YNNKEL (reference sequence). The CDR3 runs to 13 residues. Trimming cost V 4 bases and J 8 bases, with 14 bases left between them. CDR3 bases: TGTGCCAGCAGCCCCTTCCGGGACTCGGAAGCTTTCTTT. Translation gives CASSPFRDSEAFF. Based on the CDR3 plus reference TRBV3-1 and TRBJ1-1, the full variable domain is DTAVSQTPKYLVTQMGNDKSIKCEQNLGHDTMYWYKQDSKKFLKIMFSYNNKELIINETVPNRFSPKSPDKAHLNLHINSLELGDSAVYFCASSPFRDSEAFFGQGTRLTVV.

This clonotype was detected a few times. This may be a read error, as it is one base from a much larger clone. The rearrangement joins TRBV3-1 to TRBJ1-2; 7 bases fit TRBD1. V gave up 3 bases and J gave up 2 bases; unmatched junction bases: 9. Germline CDR1 and CDR2: LGHDT and YNNKEL (reference sequence). The CDR3 has 16 amino acids. For the CDR3, the DNA is TGTGCCAGCAGCCATGCCTCTACAGGGGAGAACTATGGCTACACCTTC. It translates to CASSHASTGENYGYTF. The full variable domain, completed using reference TRBV3-1 and TRBJ1-2, is DTAVSQTPKYLVTQMGNDKSIKCEQNLGHDTMYWYKQDSKKFLKIMFSYNNKELIINETVPNRFSPKSPDKAHLNLHINSLELGDSAVYFCASSHASTGENYGYTFGSGTRLTVV.

This chain links TRBV28 with TRBJ2-1; TRBD2 matches at 8 bases. V shed 5 bases and J 7 bases; nucleotides not matched to a gene: 16. This CDR3 is built from 17 residues. Germline loops: CDR1 MDHEN, CDR2 SYDVKM. The CDR3 DNA reads TGTGCCAGCAGTCAAACCGGGATAGCGGGGCGAGATAATGAGCAGTTCTTC. It translates to CASSQTGIAGRDNEQFF.

In the case of this clonotype: One junction end does not reproduce the germline sequence, and a read error may be involved. J is TRBJ2-2 and V is TRBV2, with D possibly TRBD2 on 6 matching bases. CDR1 and CDR2 from the germline V gene are SNHLY and FYNNEI. CDR3 length: 14 residues. CDR3 in amino acids: CASRTNSDTGGLFF. CDR3 nucleotides: TGTGCCAGCAGGACGAACAGTGACACCGGGGGGCTGTTTTTT. Drawing the rest from reference TRBV2 and TRBJ2-2, the complete variable domain is EPEVTQTPSHQVTQMGQEVILRCVPISNHLYFYWYRQILGQKVEFLVSFYNNEISEKSEIFDDQFSVERPDGSNFTLKIRSTKLEDSAMYFCASRTNSDTGGLFFGEGSRLTVL.

The chain employs TRBV20-1 and TRBJ1-5; no definite D call. The CDR3 is made up of 12 amino acids. Germline V gene sequence: CDR1 DFQATT, CDR2 SNEGSKA (reference sequence). V was shortened by 2 bases and J by 2 bases, with 4 bases between the two germline ends. The CDR3 spells CSARQGNQPQHF. The CDR3 DNA is TGCAGTGCTAGACAGGGCAATCAGCCCCAGCATTTT.

This clonotype came up many times. The chain recombines TRBV20-1 with TRBJ1-2; maybe TRBD1 (5 bases). Germline CDR1 DFQATT, CDR2 SNEGSKA (reference sequence). The V gene lost 3 bases and the J gene lost 3 bases, with 14 bases spanning the gap. This CDR3 comprises 14 residues. The CDR3 protein is CSASEPGTHYGYTF. The CDR3 nucleotides are TGCAGTGCTAGTGAGCCAGGGACTCACTATGGCTACACCTTC.

The chain carries TRBV4-1 and TRBJ1-2, with D hard to call. V dropped 4 bases and J dropped 8 bases, with 14 bases sitting between them. The CDR3 length is 13 residues. In germline, CDR1 is MGHRA, CDR2 YSYEKL. The chain's CDR3 is CASSPIWERGYTF. DNA of the CDR3: TGCGCCAGCAGCCCCATTTGGGAGCGGGGCTACACCTTC.

This clonotype was picked up many times. V is TRBV19 and J is TRBJ1-1; TRBD1 is a possible D gene (5 bases). In germline, CDR1 is LNHDA, CDR2 SQIVND (reference sequence). The ends were cut back, 6 bases at V and 0 bases at J, with 14 bases in the middle. The CDR3 is 15 amino acids. CDR3 residues: CASSPGRLLNTEAFF. The DNA of the CDR3 is TGTGCCAGTAGCCCGGGACGTTTGTTGAACACTGAAGCTTTCTTT.

This clonotype was seen just once. The chain uses TRBV29-1 and TRBJ2-5; D might be TRBD2 (6 bases). The CDR3 totals 15 residues. Germline V gives CDR1 SQVTM, CDR2 ANQGSEA. Between the trimmed V and J ends, which lost 1 base and 4 bases, there was a span of 16 bases. The CDR3 nucleotides are TGCAGCGTTGAAGGTCCAACGGGGGAGCGAGAGACCCAGTACTTC. Translating it yields CSVEGPTGERETQYF.

Details on this clonotype: Possible read error: a much larger clone is one base away. This chain connects TRBV5-1 to TRBJ2-2; D ambiguous. CDR1 SGHRS and CDR2 YFSETQ come from the germline V gene. The germline V and J ends were trimmed by 4 bases and 1 base, with 14 bases remaining between them. The CDR3 runs 16 residues. The CDR3: CASSPLVAQNTGELFF. CDR3 sequence (DNA): TGCGCCAGCAGCCCCCTGGTGGCGCAGAACACCGGGGAGCTGTTTTTT.

There are a few counts of this clonotype. The CDR3 here is CSAHTRDVPYEQYF. CDR3 nucleotides: TGCAGTGCTCATACTCGGGACGTTCCCTACGAGCAGTACTTC. The chain has TRBV20-1 and TRBJ2-7; D is perhaps TRBD1 or TRBD2 (5 bases each). CDR1 is DFQATT, CDR2 SNEGSKA, per germline (reference sequence). Trimming stripped 5 bases from V and 2 bases from J, with 16 bases between. The CDR3 is 14 residues long.

This clonotype was found many times. The chain carries TRBV6-2 or TRBV6-3 and TRBJ2-7, with D tentatively TRBD1 or TRBD2 (5 bases each). V was trimmed by 4 bases and J by 1 base, leaving 14 bases between them. Germline V gives CDR1 MNHEY, CDR2 SVGEGT. The length of the CDR3 is 15 residues. Written as DNA, the CDR3 is TGTGCCAGCAGTTCGACCGGGGACGGTTCCTACGAGCAGTACTTC. Its protein product is CASSSTGDGSYEQYF.

V gene TRBV6-1 combines with J gene TRBJ2-1; D might be TRBD2 (5 bases). This CDR3 is 15 amino acids long. V dropped 6 bases and J dropped 4 bases, with 16 bases sitting between them. CDR1 and CDR2 (germline): MNHNS, SASEGT. The CDR3 DNA reads as TGTGCCAGCAGCACCCCACGGGGTATTTACAATGAGCAGTTCTTC. Amino acids: CASSTPRGIYNEQFF.

There are many counts of this clonotype. V is TRBV11-3 and J is TRBJ1-1; the D gene is possibly TRBD1 (5 bases). The length of the CDR3 is 14 residues. Deletions cut 6 bases from V and 1 base from J, with 12 bases between. The germline V gene encodes CDR1 SGHNT and CDR2 YENEEA. The CDR3: CASRPGWGNTEAFF. In DNA form, the CDR3 reads TGTGCCAGCAGGCCAGGGTGGGGGAACACTGAAGCTTTCTTT.

This clonotype came up many times. The gene calls are TRBV12-3 or TRBV12-4 and TRBJ2-7; 7 nucleotides line up with TRBD1. Losses at the gene ends were 0 bases for V and 2 bases for J; bases not matched to a gene: 7. The CDR3 totals 16 residues. CDR3 amino acids: CASSLAPTGLTYEQYF. The CDR3 DNA is TGTGCCAGCAGTTTAGCTCCGACAGGGTTGACCTACGAGCAGTACTTC.

The table lists this clonotype with many counts. The chain recombines TRBV2 with TRBJ1-2, with TRBD1 identical over 11 bases. The V and J ends lost 7 bases and 2 bases, in that order; junction bases with no gene match: 6. This CDR3 contains 15 residues. Germline lookup yields CDR1 SNHLY and CDR2 FYNNEI. The CDR3 DNA is TGTGCCAGCAAAGACAGGACAGGGGGCAACTATGGCTACACCTTC. Encoded protein: CASKDRTGGNYGYTF. Looking up the rest from reference TRBV2 and TRBJ1-2 gives the full variable domain: EPEVTQTPSHQVTQMGQEVILRCVPISNHLYFYWYRQILGQKVEFLVSFYNNEISEKSEIFDDQFSVERPDGSNFTLKIRSTKLEDSAMYFCASKDRTGGNYGYTFGSGTRLTVV.

In its sample, this clonotype was seen many times. The chain joins TRBV7-9 to TRBJ2-5, with D tentatively TRBD2 (6 bases). The CDR3 sequence is 16 residues long. Germline V CDR1 and CDR2: SEHNR, FQNEAQ (reference sequence). Trimming took 5 bases from V and 10 from J, leaving 26 bases between them. CDR3 nucleotide sequence: TGTGCCAGCAGCCGTCCTTCTCTACCGACTAGTCCCTACCAGTACTTC. Translated, it gives CASSRPSLPTSPYQYF.

This clonotype was detected only a few times. In DNA form, the CDR3 reads TGTGCCAGCAGCTTAAGTCAAGGGGCCCATTCACCCCTCCACTTT. It yields the protein CASSLSQGAHSPLHF. This chain connects TRBV7-9 to TRBJ1-6; D perhaps matches TRBD1 (5 bases). CDR1 is SEHNR and CDR2 is FQNEAQ in the germline V gene (reference sequence). V lost 2 bases, J lost 8 bases, and 13 bases lay in between. The CDR3 loop spans 15 amino acids. The full variable domain, with the rest looked up from reference TRBV7-9 and TRBJ1-6, is DTGVSQNPRHKITKRGQNVTFRCDPISEHNRLYWYRQTLGQGPEFLTYFQNEAQLEKSRLLSDRFSAERPKGSFSTLEIQRTEQGDSAMYLCASSLSQGAHSPLHFGNGTRLTVT.

As regards this clonotype: The junction differs from germline at one of its ends, possibly a read error. The chain has TRBV7-9 and TRBJ1-4; TRBD1 is a possible D gene (6 bases). The germline CDR1 and CDR2 sequences are SEHNR and FQNEAQ (reference sequence). This CDR3 region has 14 residues. The CDR3 bases are TGTACCAGCAGTCGATCGGACAGCAATGAAAAACTGTTTTTT. Protein: CTSSRSDSNEKLFF.

This clonotype was counted at least ten times. The chain combines TRBV2 with TRBJ2-3; TRBD2 is a possible D gene (6 bases). The CDR3 is made up of 14 amino acids. V gave up 6 bases and J gave up 2 bases, with 12 bases separating them. Germline CDR1 SNHLY, CDR2 FYNNEI. Here the CDR3 reads CASRGDSYTDTQYF. In DNA form, the CDR3 reads TGTGCCAGCAGGGGGGACTCCTACACAGATACGCAGTATTTT.

This clonotype was found many times. The chain couples TRBV7-2 to TRBJ2-1; TRBD2 aligns across 7 bases. Germline trimming cut 5 bases from V and 4 bases from J; bases unmatched to any gene: 8. CDR3 length: 15 amino acids. Germline V gene lookup returns CDR1 SGHTA and CDR2 FQGNSA. This chain's CDR3 is CASSMSSGSYNEQFF. Here the CDR3 DNA reads TGTGCCAGCAGCATGTCTAGCGGCTCGTACAATGAGCAGTTCTTC.

This clonotype showed up many times. DNA of the CDR3: TGTGCCATCAGCCGGACAGGGGGCTTTCAGCCCCAGCATTTT. It specifies CAISRTGGFQPQHF. V is TRBV10-3 and J is TRBJ1-5; 11 nucleotides agree with TRBD1. Germline lookup yields CDR1 ENHRY and CDR2 SYGVKD. This CDR3 spans 14 amino acids. Trimming removed 6 bases from V and 6 bases from J; junction bases left unmatched: 4.

The chain joins TRBV5-1 to TRBJ1-4; no firm D call. The V end was cut by 1 base, the J end by 5 bases, with 9 bases between. Germline V gene sequence: CDR1 SGHRS, CDR2 YFSETQ. The CDR3 is 14 amino acids. CDR3 sequence: CASSLSRQNEKLFF. In DNA form, the CDR3 reads TGCGCCAGCAGCTTGTCGCGGCAGAATGAAAAACTGTTTTTT.

For this clonotype: Its ends do not fully match the called genes, so a read error is possible. CDR3 sequence reads: CSANSGRAVGRQETRYF. The CDR3 DNA is TGCAGTGCTAATAGCGGGAGGGCAGTTGGGCGCCAAGAGACCCGGTACTTC. The chain combines TRBV20-1 with TRBJ2-5; 11 bases align to TRBD2. Germline V lookup: CDR1 DFQATT, CDR2 SNEGSKA (reference sequence). The CDR3 is 17 residues long.

This clonotype was seen only a few times. V is TRBV7-6 and J is TRBJ1-3; D gene unclear. The CDR3 runs to 17 residues. The V gene lost 0 bases and the J gene lost 0 bases, with 12 bases spanning the gap. Germline CDR1 SGHVS, CDR2 FNYEAQ. In DNA, the CDR3 is TGTGCCAGCAGCTTAGCTACCCCCGACAACTCTGGAAACACCATATATTTT. This codes for CASSLATPDNSGNTIYF. Full variable domain (remainder filled in from reference TRBV7-6 and TRBJ1-3): GAGVSQSPRYKVTKRGQDVALRCDPISGHVSLYWYRQALGQGPEFLTYFNYEAQQDKSGLPNDRFSAERPEGSISTLTIQRTEQRDSAMYRCASSLATPDNSGNTIYFGEGSWLTVV.

This clonotype was picked up many times. The J gene is TRBJ1-5, the V gene TRBV6-2 or TRBV6-3; no firm D call. The CDR3 has 16 residues. V was clipped by 1 base and J by 0 bases, with 10 bases between them. Germline CDR1 is MNHEY and CDR2 is SVGEGT. CDR3 DNA: TGTGCCAGCAGTTACTGGGCAGCTTTTAGCAATCAGCCCCAGCATTTT. Protein: CASSYWAAFSNQPQHF.